The TCR beta chain under discussion was sequenced for a study of blood T cell repertoires in COVID-19. Sequenced by immunoSEQ multiplex PCR; TCRdb stores in-frame clones only, minus some. The sample contains tens of thousands of clones, more than 80% of which appear only once. This clone was seen once. V dropped 8 bases and J dropped 6; count of bases not matched to a gene: 10. The CDR3 covers 13 residues. In germline, CDR1 is MDHEN, CDR2 SYDVKM. Sequencing was done on a sample of peripheral blood. This clonotype was sampled from a woman older than 75 with active or convalescent COVID-19. The chain has TRBV28 and TRBJ2-7; 7 nucleotides match TRBD1. In DNA, the CDR3 is TGTGCCAGCCGAAGACAGGGACCCTCCGAGCAGTACTTC. Encoded protein: CASRRQGPSEQYF.